A single sample is the source of the 20 T cell receptor beta chains below, sequenced in a study of T cell responses to AZD1222 COVID-19 vaccine (dated by TCRdb to the early 2020s). The time point label for this specimen denotes: baseline before first vaccination. The protocol used for the library was the immunoSEQ multiplex PCR assay. Not all clones reach the TCRdb copy of this immuneACCESS table, which keeps in-frame sequences only. Checked studies attribute under half of the gap to unresolved V genes and leave the rest unexplained. In this sample the table shows about 78,000 clones, roughly 87% of which occur a single time. The ten largest account for roughly 24% of the sample. The sequences come from peripheral blood, collected on day 0 of AZD1222 vaccination. The source of these receptors is an adult in good health.

The gene calls are TRBV7-3 and TRBJ1-6, with 8 bases fitting TRBD1. The CDR3 covers 16 residues. The V segment lost 5 bases and the J segment 9 bases; nucleotides outside the gene matches: 12. Germline CDR1 reads SGHTA; CDR2 reads FQGTGA. In nucleotides, the CDR3 is TGTGCCAGCAGCCCGGCCCCTACAGGGGGTGGTTCACCCCTCCACTTT. Translating it yields CASSPAPTGGGSPLHF.

This clone was counted between two and nine times. The chain recombines TRBV23-1 with TRBJ2-5; D is unclear. TRBV23-1 carries the ORF label, with uncertain function. V was shortened by 3 bases and J by 2 bases, with 10 bases between the two germline ends. This CDR3 region has 14 residues. The CDR3: CASSHSIFQETQYF. The CDR3 region has the DNA TGCGCCAGCAGTCATTCCATCTTTCAAGAGACCCAGTACTTC.

This clone occurred once. The V call is TRBV27, the J call TRBJ2-1; 13 bases map to TRBD2. CDR1 and CDR2 from the germline V gene are MNHEY and SMNVEV (reference sequence). CDR3 length equals 15 residues. The ends lost 4 bases at V and 8 bases at J; junction bases unmatched: 5. The CDR3 is CASSSGLAGADEQFF. The CDR3 coding sequence is TGTGCCAGCAGTTCCGGACTAGCGGGAGCAGATGAGCAGTTCTTC.

This clone was detected only once. J is TRBJ2-7 and V is TRBV3-1 (or the pseudogene TRBV3-2); 8 nucleotides agree with TRBD2. The CDR3 consists of 16 residues. V trimming: 1 base; J trimming: 4 bases; junction bases outside the gene matches: 9. Looked up from germline, CDR1 is LGHDT and CDR2 is YNNKEL (reference sequence). As DNA, the CDR3 is TGTGCCAGCAGCCAAGGGGCGCTAGCGGGTCTATACGAGCAGTACTTC. Its protein is CASSQGALAGLYEQYF.

This clone was found a few times. The gene calls are TRBV5-4 and TRBJ2-5, with 15 positions matching TRBD2. V dropped 4 bases and J dropped 4; count of bases not matched to a gene: 8. This CDR3 region has 17 residues. The germline CDR1 and CDR2 sequences are SGHNT and YYREEE (reference sequence). The CDR3 loop is CASSRGLAGGVTETQYF. CDR3 bases: TGTGCCAGCAGCCGTGGACTAGCGGGAGGGGTAACAGAGACCCAGTACTTC.

The chain has TRBV19 and TRBJ2-7; TRBD1 agrees at 12 bases. The CDR3 sequence is 13 residues long. The ends lost 5 bases at V and 6 bases at J; junction bases unmatched: 2. Germline lookup yields CDR1 LNHDA and CDR2 SQIVND (reference sequence). CDR3 coding DNA: TGTGCCAGTAGTGGGACAGGGGGCGGCGAGCAGTACTTC. It codes for CASSGTGGGEQYF.

The chain carries TRBV27 and TRBJ2-1; possible D gene TRBD2, 5 bases. Germline V gene data show CDR1 as MNHEY and CDR2 as SMNVEV (reference sequence). The CDR3 runs to 18 residues. V lost 1 base to trimming and J lost 4 bases, with 20 bases between them. This chain's CDR3 is CASSLYLGSGGKYNEQFF. CDR3 DNA sequence: TGTGCCAGCAGTTTATATCTGGGGTCCGGAGGAAAATACAATGAGCAGTTCTTC.

This chain uses TRBV29-1 with TRBJ1-1; D is ambiguous. The germline V and J ends were trimmed by 6 bases and 5 bases, with 10 bases remaining between them. CDR1 and CDR2 (germline): SQVTM, ANQGSEA. This CDR3 has 11 residues. The CDR3 DNA is TGCAGCGTGATAACTTTTACTGAAGCTTTCTTT. This translates into CSVITFTEAFF.

V is TRBV28 and J is TRBJ2-7; 10 nucleotides match TRBD2. The CDR3 has 14 residues. The V segment lost 3 bases and the J segment 5 bases; nucleotides outside the gene matches: 4. CDR1 MDHEN and CDR2 SYDVKM come from the germline V gene. The CDR3 sequence: CASSFASGSDEQYF. The CDR3, as DNA: TGTGCCAGCAGTTTTGCTAGCGGGAGCGACGAGCAGTACTTC.

On this clone itself: This sample also contains other DNA sequences that code for the same CDR3. The V call is TRBV3-1 (or the pseudogene TRBV3-2), the J call TRBJ2-1, with TRBD2 matching over 13 bases. The CDR3 spans 15 residues. The V segment lost 5 bases and the J segment 7 bases; nucleotides outside the gene matches: 5. Looked up from germline, CDR1 is LGHDT and CDR2 is YNNKEL (reference sequence). As DNA, the CDR3 is TGTGCCAGCAGCTTCGGGACTAGCGGGACGAATGAGCAGTTCTTC. Translated: CASSFGTSGTNEQFF.

The chain joins TRBV11-2 to TRBJ2-1; 9 nucleotides agree with TRBD1. Germline V gives CDR1 SGHAT, CDR2 FQNNGV. The CDR3 has 16 amino acids. V shed 5 bases and J 6 bases; nucleotides not matched to a gene: 11. The CDR3 DNA is TGTGCCAGCAGCCCTACCATCGGACAGGGGCTCAATGAGCAGTTCTTC. Translating it yields CASSPTIGQGLNEQFF.

This sequence joins TRBV29-1 and TRBJ2-7, with TRBD1 matching over 8 bases. Germline CDR1 reads SQVTM; CDR2 reads ANQGSEA. The CDR3 spans 13 residues. The V and J ends lost 7 bases and 8 bases, in that order; junction bases with no gene match: 13. CDR3 in amino acids: CSAGTGQHLKQYF. For the CDR3, the DNA is TGCAGCGCCGGGACAGGACAACACCTCAAGCAGTACTTC.

This clone was seen a handful of times. CDR3 residues: CASRLGSSYNEQFF. The CDR3 DNA reads TGTGCCAGCAGATTAGGCAGCTCCTACAATGAGCAGTTCTTC. This chain connects TRBV14 to TRBJ2-1; unclear D gene. This CDR3 comprises 14 residues. V was trimmed by 6 bases and J by 0 bases, leaving 9 bases between them. Germline-derived CDR1 and CDR2 are SGHDN and FVKESK.

The chain has TRBV6-6 and TRBJ1-2; TRBD1 is a possible D gene (5 bases). Germline V gene data show CDR1 as MNHNY and CDR2 as SVGAGI (reference sequence). The CDR3 spans 13 residues. Trimming took off 4 bases at V and 8 bases at J, with 14 bases between the two ends. CDR3 in amino acids: CASSWSERGGYTF. CDR3 DNA: TGTGCCAGCAGTTGGAGCGAGCGGGGGGGCTACACCTTC.

V gene TRBV12-5 combines with J gene TRBJ2-1; D might be TRBD1 (7 bases). The germline V and J ends were trimmed by 0 bases and 10 bases, with 22 bases remaining between them. This CDR3 is built from 17 residues. Germline lookup yields CDR1 LGHNT and CDR2 FRNRAP. CDR3 loop: CASGLVIGGGGLAEQFF. The CDR3 coding sequence is TGTGCTAGTGGTTTGGTAATAGGAGGGGGCGGGCTAGCGGAGCAGTTCTTC.

The CDR3 reads CASSEALLRLAGPDTQYF. The CDR3 DNA is TGTGCCAGCAGTGAAGCGCTTCTAAGGCTAGCGGGCCCAGATACGCAGTATTTT. This rearrangement joins TRBV6-1 to TRBJ2-3, with 8 bases fitting TRBD2. CDR3 length: 18 amino acids. Germline V gene sequence: CDR1 MNHNS, CDR2 SASEGT. The trim removed 0 bases at V and 4 bases at J, leaving 12 bases unmatched.

The chain has TRBV9 and TRBJ2-3; no clear D. Between the trimmed V and J ends, which lost 2 bases and 5 bases, there was a span of 12 bases. CDR1 and CDR2 (germline): SGDLS, YYNGEE. The CDR3 is 14 residues long. The CDR3 region has the DNA TGTGCCAGCAGCGTGGCGCCCACAAGAGATACGCAGTATTTT. Residues: CASSVAPTRDTQYF.

The J gene is TRBJ1-2, the V gene TRBV7-2, with 7 nucleotides matching TRBD1. Trimming at V came to 3 bases and at J to 4 bases, leaving 8 bases not matched to a gene. CDR3 size: 15 residues. CDR1 and CDR2 (germline): SGHTA, FQGNSA. CDR3 sequence reads: CASSLDRRTVYGYTF. Written as DNA, the CDR3 is TGTGCCAGCAGCTTGGACAGGCGAACGGTCTATGGCTACACCTTC.

The chain is built from TRBV4-1 and TRBJ2-3; D remains ambiguous. The CDR3 length is 14 residues. The germline V gene encodes CDR1 MGHRA and CDR2 YSYEKL. Trimming pared 1 base from V and 2 bases from J, leaving 7 bases between. The CDR3 spells CASSQGPNTDTQYF. The CDR3 bases are TGCGCCAGCAGCCAAGGGCCAAACACAGATACGCAGTATTTT.

The chain is built from TRBV3-1 (or the pseudogene TRBV3-2) and TRBJ2-2; unclear D gene. The V and J ends lost 1 base and 6 bases respectively, with 15 bases between them. This CDR3 comprises 16 residues. Per the germline V gene, CDR1 is LGHDT and CDR2 is YNNKEL (reference sequence). The CDR3 bases are TGTGCCAGCAGCCAAGCCCGGAGACATGTTTCCGGGGAGCTGTTTTTT. Protein product: CASSQARRHVSGELFF.